The clone carrying this TCR beta chain was picked up many times. MiXCR was run by TCRdb on the 5' RACE reads, yielding one entry per CDR3 protein. This table holds about 65,000 distinct CDR3 sequences, around 4% found once. This sample was included in a study of neurological immune-mediated disorders. Trimming removed 0 bases at V and 2 bases at J, with 11 bases between. The CDR3 sequence is 15 residues long. The germline V gene encodes CDR1 SGHKS and CDR2 YYEKEE (reference sequence). V is TRBV5-5 and J is TRBJ1-2, with D possibly TRBD1 on 5 matching bases. The source material was PBMCs. This TCR was recovered from a man aged 45-65 years with multiple sclerosis. This chain's CDR3 is CASSLAFGANYGYTF. CDR3 DNA: TGTGCCAGCAGCTTGGCTTTCGGGGCAAACTATGGCTACACCTTC.